This is a list of T cell receptor beta chains from one sample in a study of blood T cell repertoires in COVID-19. Only in-frame clones appear in the TCRdb table, and some are missing; sequencing was by immunoSEQ multiplex PCR. Of about 210,000 clones listed, 80% to 90% are singletons. What was sequenced was PBMCs or T cells enriched from blood (not recorded which). The receptors were gathered from a man in his forties who had recovered from COVID-19. Each CDR3 is given with its conserved first and last residue. A D gene is named only where the DNA matches it firmly. Some rows have no size entry. The others give once, few or many, or a class for an expanded clone.

>TRBJ1-2|TRBV6-5|NA|NA
TGTGCCAGCAAGAAGGGGATTAACTATGGCTACACCTTC
CASKKGINYGYTF
>TRBJ1-5|TRBV19|NA|TRBD1
TGTGCCAGTAGTATTACAGGGGGTAGCAATCAGCCCCAGCATTTT
CASSITGGSNQPQHF
>TRBJ1-2|TRBV7-9|NA|TRBD1
TGTGCCAGCAGCCCGGGACAGGGTAGTAATCGAAACTATGGCTACACCTTC
CASSPGQGSNRNYGYTF
>TRBJ1-6|TRBV19|NA|NA
TGTGCCGCCAGCCCCAGGACAGCAAATAATTCACCCCTCCACTTT
CAASPRTANNSPLHF
>TRBJ2-1|TRBV6-4|NA|TRBD1
TGTGCCAGCAGTGACGGACAGGGGGGGAATGAGCAGTTCTTC
CASSDGQGGNEQFF
>TRBJ2-6|TRBV7-3|NA|NA
TGTGCCAGCAGCGCCGGAGGGCCTGGGGCCAACGTCCTGACTTTC
CASSAGGPGANVLTF
>TRBJ1-3|TRBV19|NA|NA
TGTGCTGCAAACGGGGGCTCTGGAAACACCATATATTTT
CAANGGSGNTIYF
>TRBJ2-5|TRBV10-3|NA|NA
TGTGCCATCAGTGGGGCCAGGGGGAGGGAGACCCAGTACTTC
CAISGARGRETQYF
>TRBJ2-1|TRBV5-1|once|NA
TGCGCCAGCAGTCCGGAGGGGAGCTCCTACAATGAGCAGTTCTTC
CASSPEGSSYNEQFF
>TRBJ1-5|TRBV5-8|NA|NA
TGTGCCAGCAGCTCTCGAGAGCCTGGTCAGCCCCAGCATTTT
CASSSREPGQPQHF
>TRBJ2-2|TRBV11-2|few|TRBD1
TGTGCCAGCAGCTTACGAAGACAGGGCGACACCGGGGAGCTGTTTTTT
CASSLRRQGDTGELFF
>TRBJ2-1|TRBV18|NA|TRBD2
TGTGCCAGCTCACCTAGGACTAGCGGGAGTATTTACAATGAGCAGTTCTTC
CASSPRTSGSIYNEQFF
>TRBJ1-1|TRBV5-6|NA|NA
TGTGCCAGCAGCTTGGTGGCCAACACTGAAGCTTTCTTT
CASSLVANTEAFF
>TRBJ2-7|TRBV5-1|few|TRBD2
TGCGCCAGCAGCTTGGAAAGTAGCGGGTTGAGGGAGCAGTACTTC
CASSLESSGLREQYF
>TRBJ1-2|TRBV30|few|TRBD1
TGTGCCGGCAGGGGGCAAACGTATGGCTACACCTTC
CAGRGQTYGYTF
>TRBJ2-1|TRBV4-2|NA|TRBD2
TGTGCCAGCAGCCAAACGGGACTAGCGGGAGATAATGAGCAGTTCTTC
CASSQTGLAGDNEQFF
>TRBJ2-7|TRBV15|once|TRBD1
TGTGCCACCAGCAGAGATCCTCCTGCGGGACAGGGTTTTTTCGGGCAGTACTTC
CATSRDPPAGQGFFGQYF
>TRBJ2-1|TRBV5-5|NA|TRBD2
TGTGCCAGCAGCCCGGGCGGGAGCTCCTACAATGAGCAGTTCTTC
CASSPGGSSYNEQFF
>TRBJ2-5|TRBV10-1|NA|TRBD1
TGCGCCAGCAGTGACCCCGGGACAGCTGCAGAGACCCAGTACTTC
CASSDPGTAAETQYF
>TRBJ2-7|TRBV5-6|NA|NA
TGTGCCAGCAGCTTCAGCGACTACGAGCAGTACTTC
CASSFSDYEQYF